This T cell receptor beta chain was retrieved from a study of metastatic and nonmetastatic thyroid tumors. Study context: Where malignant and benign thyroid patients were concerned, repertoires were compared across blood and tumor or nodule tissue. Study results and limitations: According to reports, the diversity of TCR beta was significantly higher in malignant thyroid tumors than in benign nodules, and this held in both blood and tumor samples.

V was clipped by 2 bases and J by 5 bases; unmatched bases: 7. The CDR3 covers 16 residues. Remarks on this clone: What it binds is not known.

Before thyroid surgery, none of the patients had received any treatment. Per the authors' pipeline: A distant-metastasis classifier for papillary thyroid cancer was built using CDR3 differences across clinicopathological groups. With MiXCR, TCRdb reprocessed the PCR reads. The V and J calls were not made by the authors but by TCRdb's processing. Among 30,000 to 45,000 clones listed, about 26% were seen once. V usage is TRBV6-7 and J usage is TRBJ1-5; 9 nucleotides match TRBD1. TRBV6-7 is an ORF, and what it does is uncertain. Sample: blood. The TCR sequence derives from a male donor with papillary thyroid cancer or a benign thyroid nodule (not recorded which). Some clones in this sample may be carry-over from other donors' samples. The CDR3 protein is CASSYPPDRGDQPQHF. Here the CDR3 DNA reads TGTGCCAGCAGTTACCCACCGGACAGGGGCGATCAGCCCCAGCATTTT.